The 32 T cell receptor beta chains given below trace back to one sample, sequenced in a study of OX40 agonist ivuxolimab in advanced cancers. Libraries were prepared by immunoSEQ multiplex PCR; TCRdb keeps only in-frame clonotypes and omits some of them. The sample consists of about 45,000 clones, roughly 90% of them appearing once. Here the sequenced sample was CD4+ or CD8+ T cells sorted from blood, taken in a trial of the OX40 agonist ivuxolimab. These receptors came from an adult with an advanced solid tumor such as melanoma, head and neck, liver or kidney cancer.

This clone appeared a single time. The V call is TRBV2, the J call TRBJ1-5; 7 nucleotides agree with TRBD1. The germline V gene encodes CDR1 SNHLY and CDR2 FYNNEI. V lost 6 bases to trimming and J lost 1 base; unmatched junction nucleotides: 9. The length of the CDR3 is 16 residues. CDR3 sequence (DNA): TGTGCCAGCAGACTACAGGGGCGCGGGAGCAATCAGCCCCAGCATTTT. Its translation: CASRLQGRGSNQPQHF.

V and J are TRBV4-1 and TRBJ1-5; no reliable D call. Germline CDR1 reads MGHRA; CDR2 reads YSYEKL. Deletions cut 4 bases from V and 4 bases from J, with 8 bases between. The CDR3 contains 13 residues. The CDR3 coding sequence is TGCGCCAGCAGCCCCGACCCGAATCAGCCCCAGCATTTT. Protein sequence: CASSPDPNQPQHF.

Only one count was recorded for this clone. The chain combines TRBV20-1 with TRBJ2-1, with D uncertain. With 5 bases removed from V and 8 bases from J, the gap between germline ends came to 7 bases. Germline V gene lookup returns CDR1 DFQATT and CDR2 SNEGSKA (reference sequence). The CDR3 is 10 residues long. The CDR3 region is CSAVEYEQFF. The CDR3 DNA sequence: TGCAGTGCTGTCGAATATGAGCAGTTCTTC.

This rearrangement joins TRBV4-1 to TRBJ2-5, with a weak D call TRBD2 (5 bases). V lost 2 bases and J lost 5, with 9 bases in between. The CDR3 runs 13 residues. Per the germline V gene, CDR1 is MGHRA and CDR2 is YSYEKL. DNA for the CDR3: TGCGCCAGCAGCCAAAGGAGGAGGGAGACCCAGTACTTC. It encodes CASSQRRRETQYF.

The chain combines TRBV18 with TRBJ2-1; D remains unclear. This CDR3 comprises 14 residues. The germline V and J ends were trimmed by 1 base and 3 bases, with 7 bases remaining between them. Germline loops: CDR1 KGHSH, CDR2 LQKENI. CDR3 nucleotide sequence: TGTGCCAGCTCACCACGGGAAAACTACAATGAGCAGTTCTTC. It specifies CASSPRENYNEQFF.

The chain combines TRBV9 with TRBJ2-7; D gene unclear. The CDR3 length is 14 residues. V shed 5 bases and J shed 3 bases, with 15 bases lying between them. Germline-derived CDR1 and CDR2 are SGDLS and YYNGEE. The CDR3 DNA reads TGTGCCAGCAGTGAAATGAACAGATACTACGAGCAGTACTTC. Amino acid sequence: CASSEMNRYYEQYF. The variable domain in full, completed from reference TRBV9 and TRBJ2-7, reads DSGVTQTPKHLITATGQRVTLRCSPRSGDLSVYWYQQSLDQGLQFLIQYYNGEERAKGNILERFSAQQFPDLHSELNLSSLELGDSALYFCASSEMNRYYEQYFGPGTRLTVT.

The chain recombines TRBV2 with TRBJ2-2, with D tentatively TRBD2 (6 bases). Between the trimmed V and J ends, which lost 8 bases and 5 bases, there was a span of 12 bases. The CDR3 is 13 amino acids. In germline, CDR1 is SNHLY, CDR2 FYNNEI. CDR3 DNA: TGTGCCAGCGGCGGGACTCAGACCGGGGAGCTGTTTTTT. Its protein product is CASGGTQTGELFF.

The V call is TRBV6-1, the J call TRBJ1-5; tentative D call: TRBD1 (6 bases). The CDR3 totals 14 residues. The V gene lost 7 bases and the J gene lost 4 bases, with 14 bases spanning the gap. Germline CDR1 and CDR2: MNHNS and SASEGT. The CDR3 reads CASTPRQANQPQHF. The CDR3 bases are TGTGCCAGCACCCCTAGACAGGCAAATCAGCCCCAGCATTTT.

The J gene is TRBJ2-7, the V gene TRBV2; 7 nucleotides match TRBD2. V lost 0 bases to trimming and J lost 3 bases; unmatched junction nucleotides: 2. The V gene's germline CDR1 is SNHLY and CDR2 FYNNEI. The CDR3 covers 14 residues. This CDR3 reads CASSEAAGIYEQYF. CDR3 coding DNA: TGTGCCAGCAGTGAAGCAGCGGGAATCTACGAGCAGTACTTC.

This clone was observed once. This chain connects TRBV10-1 to TRBJ2-1; 8 bases are a match to TRBD2. The germline CDR1 and CDR2 sequences are WNHNN and SYGVQD (reference sequence). The trim removed 7 bases at V and 8 bases at J, leaving 25 bases unmatched. The CDR3 runs 19 residues. The CDR3 loop reads CASTIPDQINSGNKDEQFF. The CDR3 nucleotides read TGCGCCAGCACTATCCCCGACCAAATTAATAGCGGGAATAAGGATGAGCAGTTCTTC.

V usage is TRBV19 and J usage is TRBJ2-1; 7 bases line up with TRBD2. V dropped 7 bases and J dropped 8; count of bases not matched to a gene: 14. This CDR3 is built from 15 residues. From germline, CDR1 is LNHDA and CDR2 SQIVND (reference sequence). The CDR3 is CASNVGLGVADEQFF. In DNA, the CDR3 is TGTGCCAGTAACGTCGGACTAGGGGTCGCGGATGAGCAGTTCTTC.

V and J are TRBV6-1 and TRBJ2-7; D is unclear. The V end lost 2 bases, the J end lost 5 bases, and 7 bases lay between the germline ends. The V gene's germline CDR1 is MNHNS and CDR2 SASEGT. The CDR3 is made up of 12 amino acids. CDR3 nucleotides: TGTGCCAGCAGTGAATATGAGAACGAGCAGTACTTC. Protein: CASSEYENEQYF.

The V call is TRBV6-4, the J call TRBJ2-2; D assignment may be TRBD1 or TRBD2 (5 bases each). Germline values: CDR1 MRHNA, CDR2 SNTAGT. The CDR3 has 15 amino acids. The V end was cut by 0 bases, the J end by 1 base, with 6 bases between. In nucleotides, the CDR3 is TGTGCCAGCAGTGACTCGGGGGTGAACACCGGGGAGCTGTTTTTT. This translates into CASSDSGVNTGELFF.

The gene calls are TRBV5-7 and TRBJ2-7; no clear D gene. TRBV5-7 counts as an open reading frame of uncertain function. V shed 0 bases and J shed 0 bases, with 4 bases lying between them. This CDR3 has 13 residues. This CDR3 is CASSLGNSYEQYF. For the CDR3, the DNA is TGTGCCAGCAGCTTGGGCAACTCCTACGAGCAGTACTTC.

Here the CDR3 reads CASSIQGEKETQYF. The DNA of the CDR3 is TGTGCCAGCAGCATCCAGGGAGAGAAAGAGACCCAGTACTTC. The V and J genes are TRBV7-9 and TRBJ2-5, with D perhaps being TRBD1 or TRBD2 (5 bases each). Germline CDR1 is SEHNR and CDR2 is FQNEAQ (reference sequence). V lost 5 bases and J 3 bases, leaving 13 bases between the germline ends. The CDR3 consists of 14 residues.

J is TRBJ1-2 and V is TRBV5-1; 7 nucleotides line up with TRBD1. The ends lost 0 bases at V and 11 bases at J; junction bases unmatched: 13. This CDR3 comprises 15 residues. CDR1 and CDR2 from the germline V gene are SGHRS and YFSETQ. This CDR3 is CASSLGDSGAGGYTF. CDR3 bases: TGCGCCAGCAGCTTGGGGGACAGCGGTGCGGGTGGTTACACCTTC.

The genes are TRBV6-5 and TRBJ2-5; a weak D match, TRBD1 (6 bases). CDR1 and CDR2 (germline): MNHEY, SVGAGI. Trimming left V 6 bases short and J 2 bases short, with 13 bases between. The CDR3 length is 14 residues. CDR3 coding DNA: TGTGCCAGCAGCAATCCGGACAGTCAAGAGACCCAGTACTTC. The encoded protein is CASSNPDSQETQYF.

This clone appeared once. The chain carries TRBV15 and TRBJ1-2; 9 positions match TRBD1. The junction had 2 bases not matched to a gene; V was cut back by 10 bases and J by 5 bases. Germline V gene lookup returns CDR1 LNHNV and CDR2 YYDKDF (reference sequence). The CDR3 spans 11 residues. The CDR3 region is CAIGQGYGYTF. The CDR3 DNA is TGTGCCATCGGACAGGGGTATGGCTACACCTTC.

V usage is TRBV28 and J usage is TRBJ2-1, with D tentatively TRBD2 (6 bases). The germline gives CDR1 MDHEN, CDR2 SYDVKM. The CDR3 covers 14 residues. V lost 1 base and J lost 5, with 9 bases in between. CDR3 DNA: TGTGCCAGCAGTTTATTAGCGGAGGACAATGAGCAGTTCTTC. It codes for CASSLLAEDNEQFF.

The chain carries TRBV13 and TRBJ2-1; 9 bases fit TRBD2. Per germline, CDR1 PRHDT and CDR2 FYEKMQ (reference sequence). This CDR3 has 15 residues. The V segment lost 5 bases and the J segment 5 bases; nucleotides outside the gene matches: 7. CDR3 DNA sequence: TGTGCCAGCAGCGTCCCGACTAGCGGAGACAATGAGCAGTTCTTC. It is translated as CASSVPTSGDNEQFF.

The chain uses TRBV29-1 and TRBJ1-2; 8 nucleotides align to TRBD1. Trimming removed 7 bases from V and 8 bases from J; junction bases left unmatched: 9. Germline V lookup: CDR1 SQVTM, CDR2 ANQGSEA. The CDR3 is 12 residues long. The DNA for the CDR3 is TGCAGCGGCCGGACAGGGACGGAGGGCTACACCTTC. Residues: CSGRTGTEGYTF.

The chain links TRBV2 to TRBJ2-2, with unresolved D. The CDR3 loop spans 13 amino acids. Trimming shortened V by 3 bases and J by 4 bases, and 6 bases separated the two germline ends. CDR1 and CDR2 from the germline V gene are SNHLY and FYNNEI. The CDR3 reads CASSESFTGELFF. CDR3 sequence (DNA): TGTGCCAGCAGTGAGTCATTCACCGGGGAGCTGTTTTTT.

This clone was counted once. The chain links TRBV4-1 to TRBJ1-2; maybe TRBD1 (5 bases). Trimming removed 4 bases at V and 1 base at J, with 10 bases between. From germline, CDR1 is MGHRA and CDR2 YSYEKL. The CDR3 covers 14 residues. CDR3 bases: TGCGCCAGCAGCCCCTCAAGGGGTAACTATGGCTACACCTTC. Translation gives CASSPSRGNYGYTF.

The V gene is TRBV10-3, the J gene TRBJ1-1; TRBD1 aligns across 9 bases. The germline V gene has CDR1 ENHRY and CDR2 SYGVKD. The junction had 7 bases not matched to a gene; V was cut back by 6 bases and J by 8 bases. The CDR3 totals 13 residues. For the CDR3, the DNA is TGTGCCATCAGCCCAACAGGGGGCCTGGAAGCTTTCTTT. Protein: CAISPTGGLEAFF.

V gene TRBV5-5 combines with J gene TRBJ2-1, with TRBD1 as a possible D gene (6 bases). With 4 bases removed from V and 1 base from J, the gap between germline ends came to 18 bases. The CDR3 length is 17 residues. Germline V gene data show CDR1 as SGHKS and CDR2 as YYEKEE (reference sequence). CDR3: CASSLTNRVRSYNEQFF. The CDR3 bases are TGTGCCAGCAGCCTGACAAACAGGGTTCGGTCCTACAATGAGCAGTTCTTC.

The rearrangement uses TRBV4-2 and TRBJ2-1; D call uncertain. Trimming cost V 5 bases and J 6 bases, with 8 bases left between them. Germline CDR1 reads LGHNA; CDR2 reads YNFKEQ. CDR3 length: 12 residues. The CDR3, as DNA: TGTGCCAGCAGCGGGCGTTTCAATGAGCAGTTCTTC. The encoded protein is CASSGRFNEQFF.

V usage is TRBV6-1 and J usage is TRBJ2-7; D tentatively reads TRBD1 or TRBD2 (5 bases each). Germline V gene sequence: CDR1 MNHNS, CDR2 SASEGT. The CDR3 is 14 residues long. Trimming cost V 2 bases and J 3 bases, with 11 bases left between them. CDR3 bases: TGTGCCAGCAGTGAAATCGGGGACGGCTACGAGCAGTACTTC. This translates into CASSEIGDGYEQYF.

This clone was found once. The chain is built from TRBV5-1 and TRBJ2-3; D perhaps matches TRBD2 (7 bases). The V end was cut by 3 bases, the J end by 5 bases, with 19 bases between. The CDR3 has 16 residues. The germline V gene encodes CDR1 SGHRS and CDR2 YFSETQ. The CDR3: CASSSHLRGGLDTQYF. The CDR3 DNA reads TGCGCCAGCAGCTCCCATTTGAGGGGGGGATTAGATACGCAGTATTTT.

The CDR3 nucleotides read TGCGCCAGCAGTGAGTCGGACATCTGGGAGACCCAGTACTTC. Amino acids: CASSESDIWETQYF. The rearrangement links TRBV10-2 to TRBJ2-5, with D possibly being TRBD1 (5 bases). Between the trimmed V and J ends, which lost 0 bases and 5 bases, there was a span of 10 bases. CDR1 and CDR2 (germline): WSHSY, SAAADI. CDR3 size: 14 residues.

The CDR3 is CASSLGTGVVHEQYF. The CDR3 DNA reads TGCGCCAGCAGCTTGGGGACAGGGGTCGTCCACGAGCAGTACTTC. The V gene is TRBV5-1, the J gene TRBJ2-5; 9 bases map to TRBD1. The DNA end is more similar to TRBJ2-7, so the J call may be wrong. The germline V gene has CDR1 SGHRS and CDR2 YFSETQ. The CDR3 is 15 residues long.

This clone was counted only a few times. The chain has TRBV7-2 and TRBJ1-1; D remains ambiguous. The CDR3 is 13 amino acids. Germline V gene data show CDR1 as SGHTA and CDR2 as FQGNSA. V dropped 5 bases and J dropped 5 bases, with 12 bases sitting between them. The CDR3 here is CASSQHELTEAFF. CDR3 DNA sequence: TGTGCCAGCAGCCAACACGAGCTGACTGAAGCTTTCTTT.

This clone showed up just once. CDR3 protein: CASSLSAGVVEQYF. CDR3 nucleotide sequence: TGTGCCAGCAGTTTATCCGCGGGAGTGGTCGAGCAGTACTTC. This chain joins TRBV27 and TRBJ2-7; 7 nucleotides align to TRBD2. CDR1 and CDR2 (germline): MNHEY, SMNVEV (reference sequence). There are 14 residues in the CDR3. The junction had 5 bases not matched to a gene; V was cut back by 0 bases and J by 6 bases.